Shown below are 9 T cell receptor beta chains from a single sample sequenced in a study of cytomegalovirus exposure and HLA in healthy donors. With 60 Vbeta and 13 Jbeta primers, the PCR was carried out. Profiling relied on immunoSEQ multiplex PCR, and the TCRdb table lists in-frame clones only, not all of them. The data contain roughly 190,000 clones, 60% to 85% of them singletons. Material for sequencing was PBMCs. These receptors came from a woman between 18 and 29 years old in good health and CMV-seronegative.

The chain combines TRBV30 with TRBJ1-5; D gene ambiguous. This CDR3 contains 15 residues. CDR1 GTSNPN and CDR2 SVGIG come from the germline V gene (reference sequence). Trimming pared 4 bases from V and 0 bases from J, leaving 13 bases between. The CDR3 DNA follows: TGTGCCTGGACCATGGACGGAGGTAGCAATCAGCCCCAGCATTTT. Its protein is CAWTMDGGSNQPQHF.

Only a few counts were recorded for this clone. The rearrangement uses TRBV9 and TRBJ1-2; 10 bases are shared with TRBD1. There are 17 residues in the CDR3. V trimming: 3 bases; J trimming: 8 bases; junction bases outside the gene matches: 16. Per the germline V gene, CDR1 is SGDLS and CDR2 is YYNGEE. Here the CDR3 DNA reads TGTGCCAGCAGCGACACCGGGACAGGGGTCCCCCTACGCGGCTACACCTTC. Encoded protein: CASSDTGTGVPLRGYTF.

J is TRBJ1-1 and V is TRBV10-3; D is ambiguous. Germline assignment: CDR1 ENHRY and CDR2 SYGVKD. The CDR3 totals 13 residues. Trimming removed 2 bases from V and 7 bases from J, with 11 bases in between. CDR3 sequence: CAISEQVGDEAFF. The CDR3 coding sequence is TGTGCCATCAGTGAGCAGGTGGGTGATGAAGCTTTCTTT.

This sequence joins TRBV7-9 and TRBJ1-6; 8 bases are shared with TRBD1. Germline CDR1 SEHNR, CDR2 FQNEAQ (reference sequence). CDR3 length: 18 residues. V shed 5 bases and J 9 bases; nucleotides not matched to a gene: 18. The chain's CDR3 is CASSRTDRADDKGSPLHF. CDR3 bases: TGTGCCAGCAGCCGGACGGACAGGGCAGATGATAAGGGTTCACCCCTCCACTTT.

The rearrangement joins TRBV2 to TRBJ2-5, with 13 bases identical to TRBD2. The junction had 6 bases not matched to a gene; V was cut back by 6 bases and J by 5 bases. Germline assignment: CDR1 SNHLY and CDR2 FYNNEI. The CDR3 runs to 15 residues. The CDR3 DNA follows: TGTGCCAGCAGCACTAGCGGGGGGGCCGAGGAGACCCAGTACTTC. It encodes CASSTSGGAEETQYF.

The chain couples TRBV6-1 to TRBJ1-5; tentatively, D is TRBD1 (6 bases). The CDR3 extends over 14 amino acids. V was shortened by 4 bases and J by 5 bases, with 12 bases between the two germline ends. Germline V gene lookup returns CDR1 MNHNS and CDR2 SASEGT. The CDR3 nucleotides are TGTGCCAGCAGTGGAACAGGGAATTATCAGCCCCAGCATTTT. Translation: CASSGTGNYQPQHF.

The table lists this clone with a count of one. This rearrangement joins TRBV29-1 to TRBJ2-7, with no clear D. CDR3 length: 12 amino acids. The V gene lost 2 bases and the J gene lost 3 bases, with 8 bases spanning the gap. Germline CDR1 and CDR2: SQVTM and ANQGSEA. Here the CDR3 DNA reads TGCAGCGTTGAATTTACAAACTACGAGCAGTACTTC. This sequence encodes CSVEFTNYEQYF.

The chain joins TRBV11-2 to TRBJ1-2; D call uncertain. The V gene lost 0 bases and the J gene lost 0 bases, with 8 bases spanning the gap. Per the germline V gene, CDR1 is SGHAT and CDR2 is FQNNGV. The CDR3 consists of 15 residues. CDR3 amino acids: CASSLDQATNYGYTF. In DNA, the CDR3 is TGTGCCAGCAGCTTAGATCAGGCGACTAACTATGGCTACACCTTC.

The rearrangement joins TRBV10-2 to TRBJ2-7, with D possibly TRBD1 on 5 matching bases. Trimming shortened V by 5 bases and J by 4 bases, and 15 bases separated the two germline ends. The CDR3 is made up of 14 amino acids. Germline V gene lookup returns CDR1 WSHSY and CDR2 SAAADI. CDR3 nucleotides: TGCGCCAGCAGTCTTGACAGCAATCCTTACGAGCAGTACTTC. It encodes CASSLDSNPYEQYF.